These T cell receptor beta chains were read from a single sample in a study of technical replicates of blood from a few donors. Sequencing used immunoSEQ multiplex PCR; TCRdb keeps in-frame clones, though not all of them. The data show about 97,000 clones, roughly 95% seen once. Sequenced: T cells isolated from PBMCs. These receptors were obtained from a human donor in good health. CDR3s leave out the opening cysteine and the closing phenylalanine or tryptophan. D genes are given only for firm matches.

d_call,v_call,cdr3_length,cdr3_aa
TRBD2,TRBV9,13,ASSVGGRPSYEQY
.,TRBV29-1,13,SVSHAGPNTGELF
.,TRBV7-3,11,ASSPRQQETQY
TRBD1,TRBV9,14,ASSYRDRGPHTEAF
.,TRBV28,6,LNTEAF
TRBD2,TRBV7-3,13,ASRTGTSGDNEQF
.,TRBV5-4,14,ASSLYGGGGTDTQY
.,TRBV6-1,13,ASSVKRLPYNEQF
TRBD1,TRBV2,11,ASKGARTGELF
TRBD2,TRBV9,14,ASSVGTRPLYNEQF
TRBD1,TRBV11-2,10,ATSTGVETQY
.,TRBV2,11,ASSGQENQPQH
TRBD1,TRBV7-8,11,ASIRQGTYEQY
TRBD1,TRBV28,11,ASSGQDTGELF
.,TRBV20-1,9,SARAYYEQY
TRBD2,TRBV2,13,ASRGIAGGDNIQY
TRBD1,TRBV5-1,14,ASRLGQAEYTGELF
TRBD2,TRBV15,14,ATSSVLWTSGYEQF